This T cell receptor (beta chain) is from a study of PD-1 blockade in classical Hodgkin lymphoma (dated by TCRdb to about 2020). Regarding the research as a whole: Nivolumab dosing was 3 mg/kg intravenously every 2 weeks, continuing until either disease progression or unacceptable toxicity. A peripheral blood immune signature of response to PD-1 blockade in classical Hodgkin lymphoma was defined using TCR beta sequencing and CyTOF.

This specimen's time point label, interpreted: cycle 4 day 1 (C4D1), after five to seven weeks of nivolumab. Every trial patient had relapsed after autologous stem cell transplantation, and cohorts A, B and C differed in prior brentuximab vedotin exposure. The trial cohort included around 56 patients with relapsed/refractory classical Hodgkin lymphoma, and each patient had a best overall response of complete response, partial response or progressive disease. Trial patients were treated with single-agent nivolumab in the multi-cohort phase II CheckMate 205 trial. Best overall response was determined by an independent review committee according to the 2007 International Working Group response criteria. Trial PBMCs were collected immediately before nivolumab initiation (C1D1) and during therapy at cycle 2 day 1 and cycle 4 day 1. Peripheral blood was collected in 8 mL Vacutainer Cell Preparation Tubes, from which PBMCs were isolated by centrifugation and then cryopreserved.

Genomic DNA was extracted with the Qiagen DNeasy kit from unsorted PBMCs and from negatively selected CD4+ and CD8+ fractions. Amplification of TCR beta CDR3 regions was done by immunoSEQ multiplex PCR with primers that anneal to V and J segments. A synthetic immune receptor repertoire was used to minimize amplification bias, and any residual bias was removed computationally once sequencing was done. The original methods were these. Repertoire diversity was quantified as the Shannon entropy index using custom Python scripts. Unsorted, CD4+ and CD8+ repertoires were examined separately, except in combined analyses, for which CD4+ and CD8+ sequences were merged in silico. Clonal expansion was defined as at least a 2-fold frequency increase after treatment relative to C1D1, with a pseudocount of 0.5 for undetected baseline clones. Clones with 0 or 1 copy at C1D1 were defined as singleton clones, while clones with 2 or more copies were defined as non-singleton clones. By matching protein sequences in sorted samples from the same patient, clones expanded in unsorted samples were annotated as CD4+, CD8+ or unknown. Diversity changes from C1D1 to C4D1 were tested in paired samples using Wilcoxon tests. In its TCRdb copy, this immuneACCESS table keeps in-frame sequences only and misses some clones. Where compared with another copy, unresolved V genes explain less than half of these, and the others have no known cause. V and J calls and clone size are copied from that table; D and trimming were computed from the DNA. A total of about 41,000 clones appear in this sample, about two thirds of them only once. The biggest ten clones account for about 2.6% of the sample.

General findings and caveats noted by the study authors: The study was restricted to a single clinical trial cohort, and the causes of repertoire differences, possibly disease activity or prior therapy, were left undefined. CD4+ but not CD8+ TCR diversity rose significantly by C4D1 (p=0.0027 vs p=0.16), most apparent in complete responders (p=0.02). Trial patients with a complete response had baseline diversity similar to that of newly diagnosed patients, while partial responders and progressors had significantly lower diversity. Baseline TCR diversity was reported to be lower in newly diagnosed patients than in healthy donors, and even lower in relapsed/refractory patients. Lower diversity was seen in patients whose nivolumab began less than 1 year after ASCT, and these patients were left out of later analyses so that immune reconstitution would not confound the results.

This clone appeared many times. Its antigen specificity is not known. The input lacks base qualities; no much larger clone sits a single base away. V sheds 6 bases and J sheds 3 bases, leaving 6 bases between their ends. CDR1 and CDR2 were assigned from the germline V gene as SNHLY and FYNNEI. The CDR3 spans 13 residues, from the cysteine through the phenylalanine. The only DNA kept is the CDR3, 39 bases in frame from the first base. The sample consisted of peripheral blood mononuclear cells (PBMCs), taken before the fourth cycle of nivolumab. The receptor was isolated from a human donor with classical Hodgkin lymphoma. Recombination connected TRBV2 to TRBJ2-6; no confident D gene assignment can be made. The CDR3 has the sequence CASSPYGANVLTF. In nucleotide form, the sequence is TGTGCCAGCAGCCCTTATGGGGCCAACGTCCTGACTTTC.